Following are 21 T cell receptor beta chains from one sample sequenced in a study of blood T cell repertoires in COVID-19. The repertoire was sequenced with immunoSEQ multiplex PCR; TCRdb's copy has only in-frame clones and lacks some. The sample includes 90,000 or so clones, about 90% seen only once; the top ten take 1.8%. Sequencing was performed on peripheral blood. The receptors were gathered from a human donor with active COVID-19. The donor label of this sample is uncertain.

V usage is TRBV2 and J usage is TRBJ2-7; 8 bases agree with TRBD1. CDR1 and CDR2 (germline): SNHLY, FYNNEI. V gave up 6 bases and J gave up 3 bases; unmatched junction bases: 1. The CDR3 runs 12 residues. CDR3 sequence (DNA): TGTGCCAGCAGGGGACAGGACTACGAGCAGTACTTC. It specifies CASRGQDYEQYF.

This chain uses TRBV27 with TRBJ2-7, with a tentative D call TRBD2 (6 bases). V was cut by 6 bases and J by 2 bases, with 17 bases left in between. This CDR3 region has 15 residues. CDR1 and CDR2 from the germline V gene are MNHEY and SMNVEV (reference sequence). For the CDR3, the DNA is TGTGCCAGCAGCCTATTGGGAGGAGGTGCCTACGAGCAGTACTTC. Amino acids: CASSLLGGGAYEQYF.

This clone was picked up one time. This chain joins TRBV9 and TRBJ2-3; 8 bases agree with TRBD2. V gave up 4 bases and J gave up 0 bases; unmatched junction bases: 7. CDR3 length equals 16 residues. CDR1 SGDLS and CDR2 YYNGEE come from the germline V gene. The CDR3 nucleotides read TGTGCCAGCAGCTCCATCTCGGGGGGGAGCACAGATACGCAGTATTTT. Translating gives CASSSISGGSTDTQYF.

The chain has TRBV9 and TRBJ2-2, with D possibly matching TRBD2 (5 bases). In germline, CDR1 is SGDLS, CDR2 YYNGEE. V was pared by 6 bases and J by 1 base, with 7 bases between. The CDR3 extends over 13 amino acids. The DNA for the CDR3 is TGTGCCAGCAACGAGGGGAACACCGGGGAGCTGTTTTTT. Translating gives CASNEGNTGELFF.

This clone came up a few times. V is TRBV7-6 and J is TRBJ1-5; tentative D call: TRBD1 (6 bases). V dropped 5 bases and J dropped 3 bases, with 14 bases sitting between them. The germline V gene encodes CDR1 SGHVS and CDR2 FNYEAQ. CDR3 length: 15 amino acids. The CDR3 loop is CASSLDRTINQPQHF. The CDR3 DNA reads as TGTGCCAGCAGCCTTGACAGGACAATCAATCAGCCCCAGCATTTT.

The chain couples TRBV5-1 to TRBJ2-3; no definite D call. The CDR3 loop spans 14 amino acids. Germline CDR1 SGHRS, CDR2 YFSETQ. V dropped 0 bases and J dropped 1 base, with 6 bases sitting between them. CDR3 loop: CASSLDRGTDTQYF. In DNA, the CDR3 is TGCGCCAGCAGCTTGGACAGAGGCACAGATACGCAGTATTTT.

J is TRBJ1-5 and V is TRBV19, with D possibly matching TRBD1 (5 bases). The CDR3 has 16 amino acids. Trimming cost V 3 bases and J 0 bases, with 12 bases left between them. CDR1 and CDR2 (germline): LNHDA, SQIVND (reference sequence). The CDR3 nucleotides read TGTGCCAGTAGTATCTTGACAGAATATAGCAATCAGCCCCAGCATTTT. The encoded protein is CASSILTEYSNQPQHF.

V is TRBV7-9 and J is TRBJ1-2; D gene ambiguous. The V gene's germline CDR1 is SEHNR and CDR2 FQNEAQ (reference sequence). Trimming took 3 bases from V and 7 from J, leaving 15 bases between them. This CDR3 is 14 amino acids long. The CDR3 nucleotides are TGTGCCAGCAGCTTCTTGCCGGGTTCGGGTGGCTACACCTTC. It specifies CASSFLPGSGGYTF.

This clone was observed once. The genes are TRBV7-9 and TRBJ2-5; TRBD1 agrees at 7 bases. V lost 4 bases, J lost 5 bases, and 7 bases stayed unmatched. CDR1 is SEHNR, CDR2 FQNEAQ, per germline (reference sequence). This CDR3 comprises 14 residues. The CDR3 is CASSSRQGGETQYF. The CDR3 DNA reads TGTGCCAGCAGCTCAAGACAGGGTGGGGAGACCCAGTACTTC.

The chain has TRBV27 and TRBJ2-1, with D possibly matching TRBD2 (5 bases). Deletions cut 0 bases from V and 4 bases from J, with 13 bases between. This CDR3 contains 16 residues. The germline V gene encodes CDR1 MNHEY and CDR2 SMNVEV (reference sequence). Here the CDR3 DNA reads TGTGCCAGCAGTTTATCGGCGGGCACTACTTACAATGAGCAGTTCTTC. This encodes CASSLSAGTTYNEQFF.

V usage is TRBV3-1 (or the pseudogene TRBV3-2) and J usage is TRBJ2-7; 7 bases are shared with TRBD1. The junction had 14 bases not matched to a gene; V was cut back by 3 bases and J by 6 bases. Germline values: CDR1 LGHDT, CDR2 YNNKEL (reference sequence). The CDR3 has 16 residues. The CDR3 loop is CASSQALRETGPEQYF. The CDR3 DNA sequence: TGTGCCAGCAGCCAGGCTCTACGAGAGACAGGGCCCGAGCAGTACTTC.

The V and J genes are TRBV7-9 and TRBJ1-4; 10 bases agree with TRBD1. The CDR3 length is 15 residues. CDR1 SEHNR and CDR2 FQNEAQ come from the germline V gene (reference sequence). The V and J ends lost 5 bases and 8 bases, in that order; junction bases with no gene match: 8. CDR3 sequence reads: CASSLRTGGGEKLFF. CDR3 nucleotide sequence: TGTGCCAGCAGCCTTCGGACAGGGGGAGGAGAAAAACTGTTTTTT. Drawing the rest from reference TRBV7-9 and TRBJ1-4, the complete variable domain is DTGVSQNPRHKITKRGQNVTFRCDPISEHNRLYWYRQTLGQGPEFLTYFQNEAQLEKSRLLSDRFSAERPKGSFSTLEIQRTEQGDSAMYLCASSLRTGGGEKLFFGSGTQLSVL.

V is TRBV5-1 and J is TRBJ2-7; TRBD1 matches 7 bases. The germline gives CDR1 SGHRS, CDR2 YFSETQ. This CDR3 is built from 13 residues. V was clipped by 4 bases and J by 2 bases; unmatched bases: 3. CDR3 region: CASSPGQPYEQYF. The CDR3 region has the DNA TGCGCCAGCAGCCCGGGACAGCCCTACGAGCAGTACTTC.

This clone showed up just once. The rearrangement links TRBV12-3 or TRBV12-4 to TRBJ1-1, with D hard to call. The V and J ends lost 6 bases and 5 bases respectively, with 13 bases between them. The CDR3 covers 13 residues. The CDR3 reads CASRTSVETEAFF. As DNA, the CDR3 is TGTGCCAGCAGGACTTCGGTGGAGACTGAAGCTTTCTTT.

V is TRBV27 and J is TRBJ1-5; 8 positions match TRBD1. Trimming at V came to 5 bases and at J to 7 bases, leaving 10 bases not matched to a gene. There are 15 residues in the CDR3. Germline-derived CDR1 and CDR2 are MNHEY and SMNVEV (reference sequence). The CDR3: CASSPGQGGHQPQHF. The DNA for the CDR3 is TGTGCCAGCAGTCCCGGACAGGGAGGTCACCAGCCCCAGCATTTT.

The chain links TRBV7-3 to TRBJ1-1; no firm D call. Trimming removed 5 bases at V and 6 bases at J, with 13 bases between. Germline V gives CDR1 SGHTA, CDR2 FQGTGA. The CDR3 has 13 amino acids. The CDR3 spells CASSRGVLSEAFF. The DNA for the CDR3 is TGTGCCAGCAGCCGCGGGGTACTGTCTGAAGCTTTCTTT.

This chain joins TRBV11-2 and TRBJ2-2; no firm D call. The CDR3 is made up of 15 amino acids. Per germline, CDR1 SGHAT and CDR2 FQNNGV. V shed 0 bases and J shed 1 base, with 6 bases lying between them. The chain's CDR3 is CASSLDNRNTGELFF. The CDR3 DNA is TGTGCCAGCAGCTTAGATAACAGGAACACCGGGGAGCTGTTTTTT.

The chain couples TRBV6-6 to TRBJ1-1, with D possibly matching TRBD1 (5 bases). The CDR3 consists of 11 residues. Trimming stripped 11 bases from V and 4 bases from J, with 11 bases between. Germline-derived CDR1 and CDR2 are MNHNY and SVGAGI (reference sequence). This CDR3 reads CAGGGGTEAFF. CDR3 DNA: TGTGCCGGCGGGGGGGGCACTGAAGCTTTCTTT.

The chain has TRBV28 and TRBJ2-7, with 9 bases aligning to TRBD1. Trimming cost V 6 bases and J 6 bases; bases outside gene matches: 9. The germline CDR1 and CDR2 sequences are MDHEN and SYDVKM. The CDR3 has 14 residues. For the CDR3, the DNA is TGTGCCAGCAGGCCCGGGACAGGGCTTCCCGAGCAGTACTTC. Its protein is CASRPGTGLPEQYF.

The DNA for the CDR3 is TGTGCCAGCTCACCCGAGTCGAACACTGAAGCTTTCTTT. Amino acid sequence: CASSPESNTEAFF. The chain recombines TRBV18 with TRBJ1-1; no clear D. The CDR3 sequence is 13 residues long. V dropped 3 bases and J dropped 1 base, with 6 bases sitting between them. CDR1 is KGHSH and CDR2 is LQKENI in the germline V gene.

The rearrangement joins TRBV5-1 to TRBJ2-2, with D possibly being TRBD1 (6 bases). Germline loops: CDR1 SGHRS, CDR2 YFSETQ. Between the trimmed V and J ends, which lost 2 bases and 6 bases, there was a span of 11 bases. This CDR3 has 14 amino acids. The CDR3 region is CASSLGGEAGELFF. CDR3 sequence (DNA): TGCGCCAGCAGCTTAGGGGGTGAGGCCGGGGAGCTGTTTTTT. The complete variable domain, with remaining parts taken from reference TRBV5-1 and TRBJ2-2, reads KAGVTQTPRYLIKTRGQQVTLSCSPISGHRSVSWYQQTPGQGLQFLFEYFSETQRNKGNFPGRFSGRQFSNSRSEMNVSTLELGDSALYLCASSLGGEAGELFFGEGSRLTVL.